These 21 T cell receptor beta chains were all obtained from the same sample, sequenced in a study of regulatory T cells in long-lasting Graves disease. The TCR beta library used iRepertoire HTBI primers with Arm-PCR amplification of CDR3. TCRdb ran MiXCR on the multiplex PCR reads and lists one entry per CDR3 protein. Of 400,000 to 500,000 distinct CDR3 sequences in the sample, approximately 16% were seen once. The time point: newly diagnosed GD, antithyroid drugs for less than 3 months. PBMC-derived RNA was used for the TCR library. These same records also appear under a second study, on T cells in Graves' hyperthyroidism and ophthalmopathy.

This specimen consisted of peripheral blood mononuclear cells (PBMCs), obtained at new diagnosis, from a patient treated with antithyroid drugs. The receptor set was obtained from a woman younger than 30 with Graves disease.

The CDR3 spells CASSPSGNYGYTF. In nucleotides, the CDR3 is TGCGCCAGCAGCCCCTCGGGGAACTATGGCTACACCTTC. The chain has TRBV4-1 and TRBJ1-2; D is uncertain. CDR1 MGHRA and CDR2 YSYEKL come from the germline V gene. The CDR3 runs to 13 residues. V gave up 4 bases and J gave up 2 bases, with 8 bases separating them.

The chain uses TRBV4-2 and TRBJ1-4; perhaps TRBD1 as D (5 bases). V lost 0 bases and J lost 10, with 15 bases in between. The CDR3 loop spans 15 amino acids. Germline CDR1 and CDR2: LGHNA and YNFKEQ. For the CDR3, the DNA is TGTGCCAGCAGCCAAGAGGGCGGGGGAGGAGGAAAACTGTTTTTT. Residues: CASSQEGGGGGKLFF.

This clonotype was counted at least ten times. The chain combines TRBV6-4 with TRBJ2-3; the match to TRBD2 covers 10 bases. V trimming: 4 bases; J trimming: 1 base; junction bases outside the gene matches: 2. The CDR3 is 15 amino acids. Germline assignment: CDR1 MRHNA and CDR2 SNTAGT. The CDR3 is CASSAGTSGTDTQYF. In DNA, the CDR3 is TGTGCCAGCAGTGCCGGGACTAGCGGCACAGATACGCAGTATTTT.

This clonotype has at least ten counts. This chain links TRBV7-9 with TRBJ2-1, with D unclear. The CDR3 is 16 residues long. The V end lost 1 base, the J end lost 7 bases, and 17 bases lay between the germline ends. Per germline, CDR1 SEHNR and CDR2 FQNEAQ (reference sequence). CDR3 region: CASSLVTPFPFNEQFF. In DNA form, the CDR3 reads TGTGCCAGCAGCTTAGTGACCCCATTCCCATTTAATGAGCAGTTCTTC.

This clonotype was seen at least ten times. This chain joins TRBV20-1 and TRBJ2-7, with D hard to call. The CDR3 has 13 amino acids. The V end lost 3 bases, the J end lost 0 bases, and 9 bases lay between the germline ends. Germline CDR1 is DFQATT and CDR2 is SNEGSKA (reference sequence). The CDR3 sequence: CSASLVSSYEQYF. CDR3 sequence (DNA): TGCAGTGCTAGCTTGGTCAGCTCCTACGAGCAGTACTTC.

In its sample, this clonotype was seen many times. V and J are TRBV6-2 or TRBV6-3 and TRBJ2-7; TRBD2 aligns across 8 bases. This CDR3 has 16 residues. Germline CDR1 is MNHEY and CDR2 is SVGEGT. The ends lost 0 bases at V and 6 bases at J; junction bases unmatched: 10. The CDR3 loop is CASSYSKTAGEIEQYF. Written as DNA, the CDR3 is TGTGCCAGCAGTTACTCGAAGACAGCGGGAGAAATCGAGCAGTACTTC.

This clonotype was counted many times. This chain links TRBV7-6 with TRBJ2-3; TRBD2 matches at 12 bases. The germline V gene has CDR1 SGHVS and CDR2 FNYEAQ. J gave up 7 bases and V 3 bases, and 8 bases lay outside the gene matches. The CDR3 runs 16 residues. As DNA, the CDR3 is TGTGCCAGCAGCTTGGCCGGGACTAGCGGGTCATATACGCAGTATTTT. It specifies CASSLAGTSGSYTQYF.

The table lists this clonotype with a few counts. A single base separates this from a much larger clone, so it may be a read error. The J gene is TRBJ2-7, the V gene TRBV5-1, with D unclear. The germline CDR1 and CDR2 sequences are SGHRS and YFSETQ. The CDR3 consists of 14 residues. Between the trimmed V and J ends, which lost 4 bases and 7 bases, there was a span of 18 bases. The CDR3 nucleotides read TGCGCCAGCAGCCCCGGCGCTAAGGTGGGGGAGCAGTACTTC. Translated, it gives CASSPGAKVGEQYF.

This clonotype was counted ten times or more. J is TRBJ2-5 and V is TRBV28; the D gene could be TRBD1 or TRBD2 (6 bases each). Trimming stripped 6 bases from V and 7 bases from J, with 18 bases between. Germline assignment: CDR1 MDHEN and CDR2 SYDVKM. This CDR3 region has 14 residues. In DNA, the CDR3 is TGTGCCAGCAGACAGGGACTTGGCGGAGGGACCCAGTACTTC. Its translation: CASRQGLGGGTQYF.

This clonotype came up a few times. The chain couples TRBV5-5 to TRBJ1-4; the D is unclear. The germline V and J ends were trimmed by 4 bases and 5 bases, with 15 bases remaining between them. Looked up from germline, CDR1 is SGHKS and CDR2 is YYEKEE (reference sequence). The CDR3 is made up of 15 amino acids. CDR3 loop: CASSLSDGYNEKLFF. DNA for the CDR3: TGTGCCAGCAGCCTCTCGGATGGATACAATGAAAAACTGTTTTTT. Looking up the rest from reference TRBV5-5 and TRBJ1-4 gives the full variable domain: DAGVTQSPTHLIKTRGQQVTLRCSPISGHKSVSWYQQVLGQGPQFIFQYYEKEERGRGNFPDRFSARQFPNYSSELNVNALLLGDSALYLCASSLSDGYNEKLFFGSGTQLSVL.

This rearrangement joins TRBV15 to TRBJ1-2, with D perhaps matching TRBD1 (5 bases). The CDR3 totals 14 residues. Deletions cut 3 bases from V and 3 bases from J, with 11 bases between. Germline CDR1 reads LNHNV; CDR2 reads YYDKDF (reference sequence). DNA for the CDR3: TGTGCCACCAGCAGCTTTGTCAGGGACTATGGCTACACCTTC. Translating gives CATSSFVRDYGYTF.

In its sample, this clonotype was seen a few times. V and J are TRBV5-6 and TRBJ1-4, with D perhaps TRBD1 (6 bases). Between the trimmed V and J ends, which lost 7 bases and 6 bases, there was a span of 13 bases. The CDR3 is made up of 13 amino acids. From germline, CDR1 is SGHDT and CDR2 YYEEEE. CDR3 loop: CASSQGSDEKLFF. CDR3 nucleotides: TGTGCCAGCTCTCAGGGGTCCGATGAAAAACTGTTTTTT.

This chain links TRBV27 with TRBJ1-1; no reliable D call. The CDR3 consists of 12 residues. Germline CDR1 reads MNHEY; CDR2 reads SMNVEV (reference sequence). The ends were cut back, 6 bases at V and 3 bases at J, with 8 bases in the middle. The CDR3 sequence: CASSAWDTEAFF. CDR3 DNA sequence: TGTGCCAGCAGCGCTTGGGACACTGAAGCTTTCTTT.

This clonotype was counted ten times or more. The genes are TRBV6-1 and TRBJ2-3; a possible D gene is TRBD1 (5 bases). The CDR3 has 14 amino acids. The V end was cut by 3 bases, the J end by 2 bases, with 9 bases between. Germline CDR1 reads MNHNS; CDR2 reads SASEGT. Here the CDR3 DNA reads TGTGCCAGCAGTGACGGACAACCCACAGATACGCAGTATTTT. Translated: CASSDGQPTDTQYF.

This clonotype has only one observation. The CDR3 reads CASSLYVGRVNEQFF. The CDR3, as DNA: TGTGCCAGCAGCTTGTATGTAGGCCGCGTCAATGAGCAGTTCTTC. The chain employs TRBV5-6 and TRBJ2-1; D unclear. The germline V gene encodes CDR1 SGHDT and CDR2 YYEEEE. This CDR3 region has 15 residues. Trimming shortened V by 1 base and J by 6 bases, and 14 bases separated the two germline ends.

This clonotype was seen a handful of times. The chain joins TRBV4-1 to TRBJ2-2; D ambiguous. V shed 0 bases and J shed 6 bases, with 8 bases lying between them. The germline V gene has CDR1 MGHRA and CDR2 YSYEKL. This CDR3 is built from 14 residues. CDR3 coding DNA: TGCGCCAGCAGCCAAGATATGCCCTCCGGGGAGCTGTTTTTT. It encodes CASSQDMPSGELFF.

This clonotype was picked up many times. This chain uses TRBV27 with TRBJ2-1, with 7 nucleotides matching TRBD2. The J segment lost 2 bases and the V segment lost 5 bases, leaving 15 bases of the junction unmatched. Germline V lookup: CDR1 MNHEY, CDR2 SMNVEV (reference sequence). The length of the CDR3 is 18 residues. The DNA of the CDR3 is TGTGCCAGCAGTCGATATAATCCTAGCGGTGCTACCTACAATGAGCAGTTCTTC. Its translation: CASSRYNPSGATYNEQFF.

This clonotype was seen at least ten times. As DNA, the CDR3 is TGTGCCAGCAGGGTGCAGAGCTACGAGCAGTACTTC. As protein: CASRVQSYEQYF. The V call is TRBV28, the J call TRBJ2-7; no firm D call. Trimming left V 6 bases short and J 3 bases short, with 9 bases between. This CDR3 spans 12 amino acids. The germline gives CDR1 MDHEN, CDR2 SYDVKM. The whole variable domain, remainder taken from reference TRBV28 and TRBJ2-7, is DVKVTQSSRYLVKRTGEKVFLECVQDMDHENMFWYRQDPGLGLRLIYFSYDVKMKEKGDIPEGYSVSREKKERFSLILESASTNQTSMYLCASRVQSYEQYFGPGTRLTVT.

V and J are TRBV20-1 and TRBJ2-5, with TRBD2 matching over 9 bases. The germline CDR1 and CDR2 sequences are DFQATT and SNEGSKA (reference sequence). The CDR3 loop spans 19 amino acids. The J segment lost 4 bases and the V segment lost 3 bases, leaving 21 bases of the junction unmatched. CDR3 nucleotides: TGCAGTGCTAGCGCAAGACTAGAGCGGGAGGTTTATTTTCGAGAGACCCAGTACTTC. This codes for CSASARLEREVYFRETQYF.

This clonotype was counted between two and nine times. The chain employs TRBV7-2 and TRBJ1-2; 10 nucleotides match TRBD1. The CDR3 covers 13 residues. The V segment lost 8 bases and the J segment 2 bases; nucleotides outside the gene matches: 2. In germline, CDR1 is SGHTA, CDR2 FQGNSA. CDR3 nucleotides: TGTGCCAGCGGGACAGGGGCCAACTATGGCTACACCTTC. Protein: CASGTGANYGYTF.

Ten or more counts support this clonotype. V gene TRBV28 combines with J gene TRBJ2-7, with 7 bases aligning to TRBD2. The V gene end was trimmed by 6 bases and the J gene end by 7 bases; junction bases not matched to a gene: 9. The germline CDR1 and CDR2 sequences are MDHEN and SYDVKM. CDR3 length: 13 residues. The CDR3, as DNA: TGTGCCAGCAGGTCTTCGGGGAGGGGAGAGCAGTACTTC. Translated, it gives CASRSSGRGEQYF.